The next 30 T cell receptor beta chains were all read from a single sample in a study of blood T cells in healthy people across ages. A second PCR of 7 to 11 cycles used a sample-barcoded 5' primer and a J-beta primer mix. TCRdb used MiXCR to reprocess the 5' RACE reads, holding one entry per CDR3 protein. The table includes fewer than 2,000,000 distinct CDR3 sequences, roughly two fifths detected once. Sequenced input: blood. These receptors originate from a human donor in good health.

V gene TRBV7-9 combines with J gene TRBJ2-6, with 9 nucleotides matching TRBD1. Per the germline V gene, CDR1 is SEHNR and CDR2 is FQNEAQ (reference sequence). CDR3 length: 17 residues. V shed 4 bases, J shed 3 bases, and the junction held 7 bases outside the gene matches. CDR3 nucleotides: TGTGCCAGCAGCTCAGGGACAGGGCGAGGTGGGGCCAACGTCCTGACTTTC. Protein product: CASSSGTGRGGANVLTF.

This sequence joins TRBV7-2 and TRBJ2-1; TRBD2 matches 9 bases. Germline CDR1 is SGHTA and CDR2 is FQGNSA. V shed 4 bases and J 4 bases; nucleotides not matched to a gene: 17. This CDR3 contains 19 residues. In DNA form, the CDR3 reads TGTGCCAGCAGCTCGCCTGATGGGGCGGGGGGGCCGTGGTACAATGAGCAGTTCTTC. Its protein product is CASSSPDGAGGPWYNEQFF.

Notes on this clonotype: At one of its ends the junction is not consistent with the germline gene, which may arise from a read error. The V gene is TRBV7-2, the J gene TRBJ2-6; 8 bases map to TRBD1. Germline lookup yields CDR1 SGHTA and CDR2 FQGNSA. The CDR3 totals 18 residues. The CDR3 nucleotides read TGTGCCGGCAGACCCTTCGGGACAGGACTCTCTGGGGCCAACGTCCTGACTTTC. Translated, it gives CAGRPFGTGLSGANVLTF.

As to this clonotype: The junction departs from the called germline gene at one end, perhaps through a read error. V and J are TRBV15 and TRBJ1-2; 9 nucleotides agree with TRBD1. Germline assignment: CDR1 LNHNV and CDR2 YYDKDF (reference sequence). This CDR3 is 16 amino acids long. As DNA, the CDR3 is TGTGCCACCAGCAGATCGGGGACAGGGCGAAACTATGGCTGCACCTTC. It yields the protein CATSRSGTGRNYGCTF.

The V gene is TRBV9, the J gene TRBJ2-2, with D possibly TRBD2 on 6 matching bases. The CDR3 length is 17 residues. V was cut by 3 bases and J by 5 bases, with 20 bases left in between. CDR1 and CDR2 from the germline V gene are SGDLS and YYNGEE. In DNA, the CDR3 is TGTGCCAGCAGCGCCAGAAGCCCAGGGAGGAGGACCGGGGAGCTGTTTTTT. Amino acids: CASSARSPGRRTGELFF. The full variable domain, its missing parts supplied by reference TRBV9 and TRBJ2-2, is DSGVTQTPKHLITATGQRVTLRCSPRSGDLSVYWYQQSLDQGLQFLIQYYNGEERAKGNILERFSAQQFPDLHSELNLSSLELGDSALYFCASSARSPGRRTGELFFGEGSRLTVL.

V usage is TRBV7-2 and J usage is TRBJ1-2; 9 bases map to TRBD1. The CDR3 is 16 residues long. The V segment lost 3 bases and the J segment 2 bases; nucleotides outside the gene matches: 7. Per germline, CDR1 SGHTA and CDR2 FQGNSA. In DNA form, the CDR3 reads TGTGCCAGCAGCTTGGTCGGGACAGGGCAAAACTATGGCTACACCTTC. Its translation: CASSLVGTGQNYGYTF.

The rearrangement links TRBV19 to TRBJ2-5, with D possibly being TRBD2 (6 bases). V was pared by 3 bases and J by 4 bases, with 15 bases between. The CDR3 spans 15 residues. The V gene's germline CDR1 is LNHDA and CDR2 SQIVND (reference sequence). The CDR3 nucleotides are TGTGCCAGTAGTATGGGGCCGGGCGGGGTAGAGACCCAGTACTTC. Protein product: CASSMGPGGVETQYF.

V gene TRBV29-1 combines with J gene TRBJ2-3; D is ambiguous. Germline values: CDR1 SQVTM, CDR2 ANQGSEA. The CDR3 sequence is 13 residues long. V was trimmed by 4 bases and J by 9 bases, leaving 17 bases between them. CDR3: CSVVTRLLETQYF. CDR3 DNA sequence: TGCAGCGTTGTGACGAGACTCCTTGAAACGCAGTATTTT.

In this sample, this clonotype turned up many times. The chain uses TRBV10-3 and TRBJ2-5; D uncertain. V shed 3 bases and J shed 2 bases, with 13 bases lying between them. Germline-derived CDR1 and CDR2 are ENHRY and SYGVKD. The CDR3 length is 15 residues. The CDR3 bases are TGTGCCATCAGTGAAGGCGGTGGCAAACAAGAGACCCAGTACTTC. Translation: CAISEGGGKQETQYF.

The CDR3 sequence is CASSRIFEIDQPQHF. In DNA, the CDR3 is TGCGCCAGCAGCCGAATCTTTGAGATCGATCAGCCCCAGCATTTT. The chain uses TRBV4-3 and TRBJ1-5; D gene uncertain. CDR3 length equals 15 residues. The germline V and J ends were trimmed by 4 bases and 5 bases, with 15 bases remaining between them. Germline CDR1 LGHNA, CDR2 YSLEER.

J is TRBJ2-5 and V is TRBV5-1; D possibly matches TRBD1 or TRBD2 (5 bases each). Trimming left V 3 bases short and J 4 bases short, with 16 bases between. CDR3 length: 15 amino acids. Germline-derived CDR1 and CDR2 are SGHRS and YFSETQ. In nucleotides, the CDR3 is TGCGCCAGCAGCTCCCCTCGGGGCCCGGGAGAGACCCAGTACTTC. This translates into CASSSPRGPGETQYF.

The chain uses TRBV15 and TRBJ2-1; perhaps TRBD2 as D (5 bases). Trimming left V 5 bases short and J 0 bases short, with 14 bases between. CDR1 and CDR2 (germline): LNHNV, YYDKDF (reference sequence). This CDR3 region has 16 residues. CDR3 loop: CATSPQEGGSYNEQFF. CDR3 nucleotides: TGTGCCACCAGCCCTCAAGAAGGAGGCTCCTACAATGAGCAGTTCTTC.

The chain is built from TRBV5-1 and TRBJ2-5, with D perhaps TRBD1 or TRBD2 (5 bases each). The CDR3 covers 13 residues. V was shortened by 1 base and J by 4 bases, with 8 bases between the two germline ends. Germline V gene sequence: CDR1 SGHRS, CDR2 YFSETQ. CDR3 nucleotides: TGCGCCAGCAGCTTGTCAGGGACAGAGACCCAGTACTTC. Translated: CASSLSGTETQYF.

In this sample, this clonotype turned up a few times. The gene calls are TRBV4-3 and TRBJ1-6; 11 bases line up with TRBD1. V lost 0 bases, J lost 12 bases, and 1 base stayed unmatched. Germline CDR1 and CDR2: LGHNA and YSLEER. The CDR3 sequence is 14 residues long. Here the CDR3 DNA reads TGCGCCAGCAGCCAAGATGGGACAGGGGGACCCCTCCACTTT. Translated: CASSQDGTGGPLHF.

The chain links TRBV7-2 to TRBJ2-5; TRBD1 might be the D (6 bases). Germline lookup yields CDR1 SGHTA and CDR2 FQGNSA. The length of the CDR3 is 13 residues. Trimming left V 5 bases short and J 4 bases short, with 11 bases between. The CDR3 sequence: CASSGQIGETQYF. The CDR3 DNA follows: TGTGCCAGCAGCGGACAGATCGGAGAGACCCAGTACTTC.

In its sample, this clonotype was seen a few times. The genes are TRBV7-9 and TRBJ1-6; D perhaps matches TRBD1 (5 bases). Germline CDR1 and CDR2: SEHNR and FQNEAQ (reference sequence). The CDR3 runs 13 residues. V shed 6 bases and J shed 10 bases, with 13 bases lying between them. CDR3 amino acids: CASSTGSRSPLHF. The DNA for the CDR3 is TGTGCCAGCAGTACAGGTTCTCGGTCACCCCTCCACTTT.

This clonotype was seen only a few times. The genes are TRBV6-1 and TRBJ2-1; unclear D gene. The germline V gene has CDR1 MNHNS and CDR2 SASEGT. V lost 7 bases, J lost 4 bases, and 8 bases lay in between. The CDR3 loop spans 12 amino acids. The CDR3 spells CASIPNYNEQFF. The CDR3, as DNA: TGTGCCAGCATACCTAATTACAATGAGCAGTTCTTC.

The chain links TRBV6-6 to TRBJ1-5; D is unclear. The CDR3 contains 16 residues. V was cut by 0 bases and J by 6 bases, with 15 bases left in between. Germline V lookup: CDR1 MNHNY, CDR2 SVGAGI (reference sequence). For the CDR3, the DNA is TGTGCCAGCAGTTACTCCCATCCCTCCTTAGGTCAGCCCCAGCATTTT. Protein product: CASSYSHPSLGQPQHF.

The genes are TRBV6-1 and TRBJ2-4; weak D call: TRBD2 (6 bases). Trimming shortened V by 2 bases and J by 9 bases, and 11 bases separated the two germline ends. Germline V CDR1 and CDR2: MNHNS, SASEGT. The length of the CDR3 is 13 residues. CDR3 sequence: CASSEPSRGIQYF. In DNA form, the CDR3 reads TGTGCCAGCAGTGAACCCTCGCGGGGCATTCAGTACTTC.

This clonotype was seen more than once but under ten times. The genes are TRBV7-2 and TRBJ1-2; D ambiguous. This CDR3 comprises 16 residues. Germline assignment: CDR1 SGHTA and CDR2 FQGNSA. V was cut by 3 bases and J by 3 bases, with 17 bases left in between. CDR3 DNA: TGTGCCAGCAGCTTTCTTCCCGCAGCCATACACTATGGCTACACCTTC. Its translation: CASSFLPAAIHYGYTF.

The V call is TRBV29-1, the J call TRBJ2-5; TRBD2 matches 9 bases. The V segment lost 5 bases and the J segment 5 bases; nucleotides outside the gene matches: 12. CDR1 is SQVTM and CDR2 is ANQGSEA in the germline V gene. The CDR3 extends over 15 amino acids. The CDR3 DNA sequence: TGCAGCGTTTCGTATAGCGGGGGCCGCGGGGAGACCCAGTACTTC. It yields the protein CSVSYSGGRGETQYF.

There are a few counts of this clonotype. A much larger clone differs by one base, so this may be a read error. The chain recombines TRBV20-1 with TRBJ1-2; D is perhaps TRBD1 (6 bases). Trimming pared 1 base from V and 3 bases from J, leaving 12 bases between. Germline CDR1 and CDR2: DFQATT and SNEGSKA (reference sequence). This CDR3 has 14 amino acids. CDR3: CSARGGGQDYGYTF. The CDR3 coding sequence is TGCAGTGCTAGAGGTGGGGGGCAGGACTATGGCTACACCTTC.

CDR3 coding DNA: TGTGCCAGCAGGGCAGCGGACGGTGACACTGAAGCTTTCTTT. Protein: CASRAADGDTEAFF. V usage is TRBV25-1 and J usage is TRBJ1-1; D gene ambiguous. Germline V lookup: CDR1 MGHDK, CDR2 SYGVNS. This CDR3 region has 14 residues. V dropped 6 bases and J dropped 3 bases, with 14 bases sitting between them. The full variable domain, completed using reference TRBV25-1 and TRBJ1-1, is EADIYQTPRYLVIGTGKKITLECSQTMGHDKMYWYQQDPGMELHLIHYSYGVNSTEKGDLSSESTVSRIRTEHFPLTLESARPSHTSQYLCASRAADGDTEAFFGQGTRLTVV.

The chain couples TRBV27 to TRBJ2-7; no clear D. This CDR3 has 16 amino acids. Germline V gene lookup returns CDR1 MNHEY and CDR2 SMNVEV (reference sequence). With 1 base removed from V and 5 bases from J, the gap between germline ends came to 18 bases. In DNA, the CDR3 is TGTGCCAGCAGTTTATGGGTGGCGGAACCTGGCGACGAGCAGTACTTC. Protein sequence: CASSLWVAEPGDEQYF.

With respect to this clonotype: It may be a read error: a sequence one base away is much more abundant. The chain combines TRBV5-4 with TRBJ2-7; D uncertain. There are 14 residues in the CDR3. CDR1 is SGHNT, CDR2 YYREEE, per germline (reference sequence). In DNA, the CDR3 is TGTGCCAGCAGCTTGTATGGAGTCACCTACGGGCAGTACTTC. Residues: CASSLYGVTYGQYF.

This clonotype came up a few times. The chain links TRBV5-6 to TRBJ2-5; D is possibly TRBD1 or TRBD2 (5 bases each). Germline loops: CDR1 SGHDT, CDR2 YYEEEE. The CDR3 is made up of 16 amino acids. V gave up 2 bases and J gave up 5 bases, with 19 bases separating them. DNA for the CDR3: TGTGCCAGCAGCTTACGGGACGTATACCCCCATGAGACCCAGTACTTC. It encodes CASSLRDVYPHETQYF.

There are a few counts of this clonotype. The gene calls are TRBV7-9 and TRBJ2-1; 11 nucleotides align to TRBD2. V dropped 3 bases and J dropped 5; count of bases not matched to a gene: 6. Germline CDR1 SEHNR, CDR2 FQNEAQ (reference sequence). CDR3 length equals 16 residues. CDR3 residues: CASSFRLAGSHNEQFF. In DNA, the CDR3 is TGTGCCAGCAGCTTCCGACTAGCGGGGAGCCACAATGAGCAGTTCTTC.

V gene TRBV29-1 combines with J gene TRBJ1-2; D gene unclear. V shed 4 bases and J shed 4 bases, with 7 bases lying between them. Germline V CDR1 and CDR2: SQVTM, ANQGSEA. The CDR3 contains 11 residues. The CDR3 protein is CSVVESYGYTF. CDR3 coding DNA: TGCAGCGTTGTCGAGAGCTATGGCTACACCTTC.

This rearrangement joins TRBV9 to TRBJ2-1, with TRBD2 identical over 9 bases. Germline CDR1 and CDR2: SGDLS and YYNGEE. The CDR3 sequence is 18 residues long. Unmatched junction bases numbered 11, after V lost 0 bases and J lost 4 bases. The CDR3 is CASSVAAGGHTSYNEQFF. CDR3 nucleotides: TGTGCCAGCAGCGTAGCAGCGGGGGGTCACACCTCTTACAATGAGCAGTTCTTC. Variable domain in full (rest from reference TRBV9 and TRBJ2-1): DSGVTQTPKHLITATGQRVTLRCSPRSGDLSVYWYQQSLDQGLQFLIQYYNGEERAKGNILERFSAQQFPDLHSELNLSSLELGDSALYFCASSVAAGGHTSYNEQFFGPGTRLTVL.

This clonotype was counted ten times or more. CDR3 bases: TGCAGCGTTCGGAATGAGCGGGGGCGAGCCTACAATGAGCAGTTCTTC. Encoded protein: CSVRNERGRAYNEQFF. The rearrangement joins TRBV29-1 to TRBJ2-1; TRBD2 aligns across 8 bases. The CDR3 spans 16 residues. J gave up 2 bases and V 5 bases, and 11 bases lay outside the gene matches. CDR1 and CDR2 from the germline V gene are SQVTM and ANQGSEA.